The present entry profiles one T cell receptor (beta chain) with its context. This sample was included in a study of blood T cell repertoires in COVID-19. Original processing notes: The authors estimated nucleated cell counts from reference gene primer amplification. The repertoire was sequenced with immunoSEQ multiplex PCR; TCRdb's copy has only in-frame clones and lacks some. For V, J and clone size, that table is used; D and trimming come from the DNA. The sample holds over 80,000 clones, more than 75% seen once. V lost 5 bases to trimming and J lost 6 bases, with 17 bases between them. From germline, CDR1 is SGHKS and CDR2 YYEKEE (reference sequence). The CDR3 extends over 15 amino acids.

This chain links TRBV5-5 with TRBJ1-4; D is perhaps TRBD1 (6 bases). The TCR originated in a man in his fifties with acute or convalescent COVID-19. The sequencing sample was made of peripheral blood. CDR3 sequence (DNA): TGTGCCAGCAGGGGGGCGAGGCTTGGGGATGAAAAACTGTTTTTT. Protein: CASRGARLGDEKLFF.